This TCR beta chain is from a study of monozygotic twins with inflammatory bowel disease. TCRdb reanalyzed the 5' RACE reads, giving one entry per CDR3 protein sequence and no DNA. In total, the table holds 300,000 to 400,000 distinct CDR3 sequences. This CDR3 comprises 16 residues. Germline CDR1 and CDR2: DFQATT and SNEGSKA (reference sequence). The chain carries TRBV20-1 and TRBJ2-3. Source material: blood. This TCR came from a human donor with ulcerative colitis or Crohn's disease, or a healthy co-twin of an affected twin (not recorded which). CDR3 in amino acids: CSAKPTSFSSTDTQYF.